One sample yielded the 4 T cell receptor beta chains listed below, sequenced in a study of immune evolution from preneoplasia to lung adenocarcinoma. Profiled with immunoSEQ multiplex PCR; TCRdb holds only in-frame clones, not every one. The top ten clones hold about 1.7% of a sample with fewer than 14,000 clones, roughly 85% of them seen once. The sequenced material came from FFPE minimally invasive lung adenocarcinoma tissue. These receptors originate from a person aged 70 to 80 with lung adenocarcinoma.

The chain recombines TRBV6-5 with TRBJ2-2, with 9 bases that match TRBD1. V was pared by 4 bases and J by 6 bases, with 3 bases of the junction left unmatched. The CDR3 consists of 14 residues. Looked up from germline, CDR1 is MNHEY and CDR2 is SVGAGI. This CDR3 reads CASSWDRAAGELFF. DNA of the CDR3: TGTGCCAGCAGTTGGGACAGGGCGGCCGGGGAGCTGTTTTTT.

The CDR3: CASSQGRGILTDTQYF. For the CDR3, the DNA is TGCGCCAGCAGCCAGGGACGAGGCATCCTCACAGATACGCAGTATTTT. The gene calls are TRBV10-2 and TRBJ2-3; D tentatively reads TRBD1 or TRBD2 (5 bases each). CDR1 is WSHSY and CDR2 is SAAADI in the germline V gene. The germline V and J ends were trimmed by 6 bases and 2 bases, with 18 bases remaining between them. The CDR3 consists of 16 residues.

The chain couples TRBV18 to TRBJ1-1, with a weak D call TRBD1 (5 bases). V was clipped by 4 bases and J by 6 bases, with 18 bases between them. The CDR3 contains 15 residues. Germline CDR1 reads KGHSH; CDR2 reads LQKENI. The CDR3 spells CASSLPGRGGPEAFF. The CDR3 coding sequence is TGTGCCAGCTCACTCCCCGGGCGGGGGGGTCCTGAAGCTTTCTTT.

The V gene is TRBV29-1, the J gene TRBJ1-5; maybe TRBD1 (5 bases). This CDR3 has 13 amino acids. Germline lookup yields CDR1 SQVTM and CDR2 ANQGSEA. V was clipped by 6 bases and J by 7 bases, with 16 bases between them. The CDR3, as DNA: TGCAGCGTGGGGCAGGGTCTTAGCCAGCCCCAGCATTTT. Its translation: CSVGQGLSQPQHF.